This T cell receptor (beta chain) was documented in a study of T cells in Graves' hyperthyroidism and ophthalmopathy. Patients affected by ophthalmopathy presented a Clinical Activity Score of at least 3, a NOSPECS grade of at least 4, and disease duration below 3 months. Whole-study findings and limits: Ophthalmopathy was model-predicted a median around 6.1 months pre-onset. Most clonotypes that expanded in the thyroid above 0.001 also showed up in blood.

TCR beta CDR3 sequences were amplified from RNA transcripts. A set of HTBI primers served as the primers for a first-round RT-PCR of the TCR CDR3. Each CDR3 protein is one row after TCRdb ran MiXCR on the multiplex PCR reads. The data contain around 610,000 distinct CDR3 sequences, 14% to 15% of them singletons. For this clonotype: Its specificity is not known.

The CDR3 is 13 residues long. Germline V CDR1 and CDR2: SQVTM, ANQGSEA. V shed 6 bases and J 7 bases; nucleotides not matched to a gene: 8. The gene calls are TRBV29-1 and TRBJ2-5; 10 nucleotides line up with TRBD1. This TCR came from a woman in her forties with Graves' ophthalmopathy. Specimen: blood. The CDR3 protein is CSVGTGVSVTQYF. As DNA, the CDR3 is TGCAGCGTGGGGACAGGGGTTTCGGTGACCCAGTACTTC.